This TCR beta chain was captured in a study of glioma-infiltrating T cells. Study-wide results and caveats: Above-expected tissue-blood divergence occurred in all gliomas, most in low-grade ones. CDR3 overlap between tissue and blood was very small.

Germline-derived CDR1 and CDR2 are MNHEY and SMNVEV (reference sequence). The CDR3 is 15 amino acids. V trimming: 5 bases; J trimming: 3 bases; junction bases outside the gene matches: 7. The iRepertoire nested amplicon-rescue multiplex PCR amplified TCR alpha and beta CDR3s from RNA. For one-step reverse transcription and amplification, about 85-400 ng of tissue mRNA or PBMC total RNA was used. TCRdb reanalysed the multiplex PCR reads using MiXCR and keeps one entry per CDR3 protein. The sample has 3,000 to 5,000 distinct CDR3 sequences, 92% seen once. Comments on this clonotype: Its antigen is currently unknown. This beta chain is a stray sequence in a library constructed for alpha chains; its clone size is not meaningful.

Sequencing was done on a sample of glioma tissue, nonneoplastic brain tissue, or PBMCs (not recorded which). The sequence came from a human donor with low-grade glioma or glioblastoma, undergoing nonglioma brain surgery, or in good health (not recorded which). The V and J genes are TRBV27 and TRBJ1-1; TRBD1 aligns across 9 bases. The CDR3 DNA sequence: TGTGCCAGCAGTCCCTGGACAGGGGAAGACACTGAAGCTTTCTTT. It is translated as CASSPWTGEDTEAFF.